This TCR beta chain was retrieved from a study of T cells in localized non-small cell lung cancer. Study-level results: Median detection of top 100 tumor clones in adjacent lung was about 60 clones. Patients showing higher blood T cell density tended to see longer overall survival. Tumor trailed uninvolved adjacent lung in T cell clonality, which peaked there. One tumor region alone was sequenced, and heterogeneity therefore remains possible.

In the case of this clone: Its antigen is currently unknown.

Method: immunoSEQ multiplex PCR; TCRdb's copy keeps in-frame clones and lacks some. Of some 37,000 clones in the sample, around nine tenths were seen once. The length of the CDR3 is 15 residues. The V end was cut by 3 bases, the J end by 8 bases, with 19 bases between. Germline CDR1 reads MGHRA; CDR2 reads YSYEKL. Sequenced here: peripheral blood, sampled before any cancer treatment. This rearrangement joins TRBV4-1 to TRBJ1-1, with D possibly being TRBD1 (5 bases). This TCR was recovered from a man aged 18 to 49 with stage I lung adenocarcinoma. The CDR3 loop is CASSHAPAGTVEAFF. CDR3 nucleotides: TGCGCCAGCAGCCACGCCCCCGCGGGGACGGTGGAAGCTTTCTTT.